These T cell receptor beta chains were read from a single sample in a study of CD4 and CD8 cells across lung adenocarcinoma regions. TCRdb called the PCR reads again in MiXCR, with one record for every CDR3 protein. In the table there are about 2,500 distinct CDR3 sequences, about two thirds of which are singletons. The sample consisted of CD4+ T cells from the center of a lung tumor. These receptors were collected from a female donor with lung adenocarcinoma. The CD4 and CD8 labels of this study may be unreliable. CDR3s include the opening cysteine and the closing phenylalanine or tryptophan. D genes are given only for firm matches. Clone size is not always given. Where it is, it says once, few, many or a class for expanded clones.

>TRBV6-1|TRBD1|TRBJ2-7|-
CASSELPGGTGADEQYF
TGTGCCAGCAGTGAACTCCCGGGCGGGACAGGGGCGGACGAGCAGTACTTC
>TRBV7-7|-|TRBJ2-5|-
CASSLLAGSETQYF
TGTGCTAGCAGCTTACTTGCGGGGTCAGAGACCCAGTACTTC
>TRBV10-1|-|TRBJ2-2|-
CASSESGSGELFF
TGCGCCAGCAGTGAGAGCGGGTCCGGGGAGCTGTTTTTT
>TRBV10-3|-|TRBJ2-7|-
CGTGGSDPDTQYF
TGTGGGACCGGGGGTAGCGACCCAGATACGCAGTACTTC
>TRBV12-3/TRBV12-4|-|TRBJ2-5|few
CASSLARTARETQYF
TGTGCCAGCAGTTTGGCTAGGACAGCCCGGGAGACCCAGTACTTC
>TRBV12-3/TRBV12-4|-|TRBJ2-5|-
CASSSTGQETQYF
TGTGCCAGCAGTTCGACAGGACAAGAGACCCAGTACTTC
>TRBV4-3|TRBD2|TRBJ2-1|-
CASSQSALVEGGAGGPGSEQFF
TGCGCCAGCAGTCAATCGGCGTTAGTTGAAGGCGGAGCGGGAGGGCCGGGCAGTGAGCAGTTCTTC
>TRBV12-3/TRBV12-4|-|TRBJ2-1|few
CASSPRLEAYNEQFF
TGTGCCAGCAGCCCTAGACTAGAGGCCTACAATGAGCAGTTCTTC
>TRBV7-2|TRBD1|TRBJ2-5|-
CASSSPPTGRETQYF
TGTGCCAGCAGCTCACCCCCGACAGGGCGAGAGACCCAGTACTTC
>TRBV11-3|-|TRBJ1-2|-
CASSLEGRRGTYGYTF
TGTGCCAGCAGCTTAGAGGGTCGGAGGGGCACCTATGGCTACACCTTC
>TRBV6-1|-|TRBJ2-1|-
CASSRREFEKNEQFF
TGTGCCAGCAGTAGGAGGGAGTTCGAGAAAAATGAGCAGTTCTTC
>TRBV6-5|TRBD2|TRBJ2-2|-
CASSSRGAGELFF
TGTGCCAGCAGTTCTCGGGGGGCCGGGGAGCTGTTTTTT
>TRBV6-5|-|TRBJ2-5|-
CASSYRGGAETQYF
TGTGCCAGCAGTTACAGAGGAGGAGCAGAGACCCAGTACTTC
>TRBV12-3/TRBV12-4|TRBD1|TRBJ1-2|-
CASSLSTGGRRGYTF
TGTGCCAGCAGTCTTTCGACAGGGGGAAGGCGTGGCTACACCTTC
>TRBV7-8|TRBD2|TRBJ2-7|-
CASSQSASGGTYEQYF
TGTGCCAGCAGCCAGTCCGCTAGCGGCGGGACCTACGAGCAGTACTTC
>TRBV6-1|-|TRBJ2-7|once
CASSEGGGDDEQYF
TGTGCCAGCAGTGAAGGGGGCGGAGACGACGAGCAGTACTTC
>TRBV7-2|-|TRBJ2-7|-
CASSLGTVLAYEQYF
TGTGCCAGCAGCTTAGGCACAGTTCTAGCCTACGAGCAGTACTTC
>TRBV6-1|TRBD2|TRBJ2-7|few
CASSEETSGGYEQYF
TGTGCCAGCAGTGAGGAGACTAGCGGGGGCTACGAGCAGTACTTC
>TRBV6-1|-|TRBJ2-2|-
CASRERSNTGELFF
TGTGCCAGCAGGGAGAGATCGAACACCGGGGAGCTGTTTTTT
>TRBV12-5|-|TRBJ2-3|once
CASGLGRTDTQYF
TGTGCTAGTGGTTTGGGACGGACAGATACGCAGTATTTT
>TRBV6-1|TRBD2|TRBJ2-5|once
CASSEQYTSGRAWTQYF
TGTGCCAGCAGTGAACAATATACTAGCGGGAGGGCCTGGACCCAGTACTTC
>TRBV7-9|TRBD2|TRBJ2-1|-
CASSPRRASGGHNEQFF
TGTGCCAGCAGCCCCCGGAGAGCTAGCGGGGGGCACAATGAGCAGTTCTTC
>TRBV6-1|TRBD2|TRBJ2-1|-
CASSGGYQRRWDEQFF
TGTGCCAGCAGCGGGGGGTACCAGCGGAGGTGGGATGAGCAGTTCTTC
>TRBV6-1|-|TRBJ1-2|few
CASSEGPGIYGYTF
TGTGCCAGCAGTGAAGGTCCGGGGATCTATGGCTACACCTTC
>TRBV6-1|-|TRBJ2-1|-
CASSEVAGGSSKELFF
-
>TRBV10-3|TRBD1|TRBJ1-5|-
CAISDRDRASQPQHF
TGTGCCATCAGTGACCGCGACAGGGCTAGTCAGCCCCAGCATTTT
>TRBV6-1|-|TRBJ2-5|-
CASSEAGLGGTETQYF
TGTGCCAGCAGTGAAGCGGGGCTGGGTGGTACAGAGACCCAGTACTTC
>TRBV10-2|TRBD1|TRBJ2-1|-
CASSKGGAGTYNEQFF
TGCGCCAGCAGTAAAGGGGGCGCCGGGACCTACAATGAGCAGTTCTTC